The sequence of this T cell receptor beta chain was determined in a study of early T cells in non-severe SARS-CoV-2 infection. Each CDR3 protein gets one entry after TCRdb re-called the 5' RACE reads with MiXCR. The sample holds about 81,000 distinct CDR3 sequences, 6% to 7% seen once. V dropped 6 bases and J dropped 5; count of bases not matched to a gene: 7. Germline-derived CDR1 and CDR2 are MRHNA and SNTAGT. This CDR3 spans 15 amino acids. The clonotype comes from an adult who was a healthcare worker with PCR-confirmed SARS-CoV-2 infection or an uninfected control (not recorded which). The chain links TRBV6-4 to TRBJ2-3; 11 bases line up with TRBD2. Source material: whole blood. This CDR3 is CASSPLAGGGDTQYF. The CDR3 coding sequence is TGTGCCAGCAGCCCGCTAGCGGGAGGTGGAGATACGCAGTATTTT.